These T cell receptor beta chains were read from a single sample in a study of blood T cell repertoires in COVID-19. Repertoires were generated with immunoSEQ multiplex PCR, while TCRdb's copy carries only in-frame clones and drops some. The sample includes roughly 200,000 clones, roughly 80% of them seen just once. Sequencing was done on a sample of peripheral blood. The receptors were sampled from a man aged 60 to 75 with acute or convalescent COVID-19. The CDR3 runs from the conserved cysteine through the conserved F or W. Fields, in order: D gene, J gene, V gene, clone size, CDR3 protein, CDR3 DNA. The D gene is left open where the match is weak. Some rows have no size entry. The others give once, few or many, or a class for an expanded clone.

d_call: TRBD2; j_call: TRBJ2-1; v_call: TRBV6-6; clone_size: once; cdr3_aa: CASSQTSGGTNEQFF; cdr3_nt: TGTGCCAGCAGTCAAACTAGCGGGGGGACAAATGAGCAGTTCTTC
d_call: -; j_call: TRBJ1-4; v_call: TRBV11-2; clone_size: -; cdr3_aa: CASSFMPATNEKLFF; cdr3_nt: TGTGCCAGCAGCTTTATGCCAGCAACTAATGAAAAACTGTTTTTT
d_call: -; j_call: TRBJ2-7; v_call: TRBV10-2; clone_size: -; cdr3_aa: CASSDSGGGYEQYF; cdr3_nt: TGCGCCAGCAGTGATTCGGGGGGCGGGTACGAGCAGTACTTC
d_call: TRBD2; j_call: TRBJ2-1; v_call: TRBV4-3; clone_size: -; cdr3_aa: CASSHSGTSGEQFF; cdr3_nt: TGCGCCAGCAGCCATTCCGGGACTAGCGGGGAGCAGTTCTTC
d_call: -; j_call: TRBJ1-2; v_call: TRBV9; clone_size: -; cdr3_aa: CASSADSTYGYTF; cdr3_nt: TGTGCCAGCAGCGCGGACAGTACATATGGCTACACCTTC
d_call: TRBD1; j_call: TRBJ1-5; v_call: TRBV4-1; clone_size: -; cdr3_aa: CASSQDPWTGKGSNQPQHF; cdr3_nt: TGCGCCAGCAGCCAAGATCCCTGGACAGGGAAGGGAAGCAATCAGCCCCAGCATTTT
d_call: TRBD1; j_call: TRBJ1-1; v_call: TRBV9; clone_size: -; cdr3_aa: CASSVGDRDRGILANTEAFF; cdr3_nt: TGTGCCAGCAGCGTTGGAGACCGGGACAGGGGGATACTAGCGAACACTGAAGCTTTCTTT
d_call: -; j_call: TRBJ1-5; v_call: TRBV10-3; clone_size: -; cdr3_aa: CAITRDSNQPQHF; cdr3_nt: TGTGCCATCACGAGGGATAGCAATCAGCCCCAGCATTTT
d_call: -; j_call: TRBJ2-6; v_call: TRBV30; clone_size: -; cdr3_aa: CAWSGGAGANVLTF; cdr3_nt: TGTGCCTGGAGTGGGGGGGCTGGGGCCAACGTCCTGACTTTC
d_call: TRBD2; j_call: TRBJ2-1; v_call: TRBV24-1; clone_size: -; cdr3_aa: CATSDSGGANEQFF; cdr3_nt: TGTGCCACCAGTGACAGCGGGGGGGCAAATGAGCAGTTCTTC
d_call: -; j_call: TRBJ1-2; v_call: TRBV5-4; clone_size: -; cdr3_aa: CASSLDSTYGYTF; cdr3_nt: TGTGCCAGCAGTTTGGACAGTACCTATGGCTACACCTTC
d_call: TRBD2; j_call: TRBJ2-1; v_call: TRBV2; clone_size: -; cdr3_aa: CASSNLAGPYNEQFF; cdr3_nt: TGTGCCAGCAGTAATCTAGCGGGGCCTTACAATGAGCAGTTCTTC
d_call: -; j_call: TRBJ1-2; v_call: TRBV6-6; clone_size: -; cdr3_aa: CASSPLTITEFHLNYGYTF; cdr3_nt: TGTGCCAGCAGTCCGCTAACAATAACAGAGTTCCACTTAAACTATGGCTACACCTTC
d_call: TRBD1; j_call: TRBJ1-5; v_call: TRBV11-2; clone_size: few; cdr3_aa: CASSRGQGDQPQHF; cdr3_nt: TGTGCCAGCAGCCGGGGACAGGGTGATCAGCCCCAGCATTTT
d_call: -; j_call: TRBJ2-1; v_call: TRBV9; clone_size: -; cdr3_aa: CASSVRTARSEQFF; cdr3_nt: TGTGCCAGCAGCGTCAGGACAGCCCGGAGTGAGCAGTTCTTC
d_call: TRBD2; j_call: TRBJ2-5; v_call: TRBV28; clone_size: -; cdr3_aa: CAVTSSGERWTQYF; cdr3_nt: TGTGCCGTAACTTCTAGCGGGGAACGATGGACCCAGTACTTC
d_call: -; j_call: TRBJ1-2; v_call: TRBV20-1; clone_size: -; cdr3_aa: CSAQGGYTF; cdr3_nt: TGCAGTGCTCAGGGGGGCTACACCTTC
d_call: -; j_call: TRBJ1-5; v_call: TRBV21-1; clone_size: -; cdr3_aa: CASSKTRGPGGQPQHF; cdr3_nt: TGTGCCAGCAGCAAAACCCGAGGCCCGGGAGGGCAGCCCCAGCATTTT
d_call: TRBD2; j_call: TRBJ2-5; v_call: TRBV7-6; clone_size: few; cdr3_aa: CASSGLAGGGSQYF; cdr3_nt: TGTGCCAGCAGTGGATTAGCGGGGGGAGGGTCCCAGTACTTC
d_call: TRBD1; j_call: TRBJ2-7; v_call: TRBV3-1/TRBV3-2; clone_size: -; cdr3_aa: CASSRQGASYEQYF; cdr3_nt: TGTGCCAGCAGCCGACAGGGGGCCTCCTACGAGCAGTACTTC
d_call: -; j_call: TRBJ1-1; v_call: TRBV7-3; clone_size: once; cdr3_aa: CASSLVFGRAGPAEAFF; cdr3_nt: TGTGCCAGCAGCTTAGTATTTGGCAGGGCAGGGCCGGCTGAAGCTTTCTTT
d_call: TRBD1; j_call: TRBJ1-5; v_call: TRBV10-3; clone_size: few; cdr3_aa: CAISDDRDQPQHF; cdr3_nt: TGTGCCATCAGTGACGACAGGGATCAGCCCCAGCATTTT
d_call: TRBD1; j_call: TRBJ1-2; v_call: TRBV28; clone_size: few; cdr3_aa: CASSETRDRAGYTF; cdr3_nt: TGTGCCAGCAGTGAAACTCGGGACAGGGCTGGCTACACCTTC
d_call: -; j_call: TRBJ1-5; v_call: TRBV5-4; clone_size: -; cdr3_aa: CASSLGPESNQPQHF; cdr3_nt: TGTGCCAGCAGCTTGGGGCCTGAAAGCAATCAGCCCCAGCATTTT
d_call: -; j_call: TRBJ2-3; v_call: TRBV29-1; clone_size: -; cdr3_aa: CSVEDTGVHTDTQYF; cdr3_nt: TGCAGCGTTGAAGATACGGGGGTCCACACAGATACGCAGTATTTT
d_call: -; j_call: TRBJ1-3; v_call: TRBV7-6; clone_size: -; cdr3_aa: CASSLAGHNSGNTIYF; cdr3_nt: TGTGCCAGCAGCTTAGCAGGACATAACTCTGGAAACACCATATATTTT
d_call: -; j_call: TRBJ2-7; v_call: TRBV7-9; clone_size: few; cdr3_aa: CASSVPSPREQYF; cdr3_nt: TGTGCCAGCAGCGTCCCCTCTCCTCGGGAGCAGTACTTC
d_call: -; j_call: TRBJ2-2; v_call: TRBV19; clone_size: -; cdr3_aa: CASSFGHLLNTGELFF; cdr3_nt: TGTGCCAGTAGTTTCGGACATCTCCTAAACACCGGGGAGCTGTTTTTT
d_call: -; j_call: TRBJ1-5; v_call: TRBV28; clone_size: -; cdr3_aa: CASSLGGRYSNQPQHF; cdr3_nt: TGTGCCAGCAGTTTAGGAGGTCGCTATAGCAATCAGCCCCAGCATTTT
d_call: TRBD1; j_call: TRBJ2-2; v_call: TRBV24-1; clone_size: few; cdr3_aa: CATSDSGTANTGELFF; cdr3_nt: TGTGCCACCAGTGACTCCGGGACAGCGAACACCGGGGAGCTGTTTTTT
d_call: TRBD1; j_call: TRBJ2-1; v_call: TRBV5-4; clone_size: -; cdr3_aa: CASSEDRGRNEQFF; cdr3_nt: TGTGCCAGCAGCGAGGACAGGGGGAGGAATGAGCAGTTCTTC
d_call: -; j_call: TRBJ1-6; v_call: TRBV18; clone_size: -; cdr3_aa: CASSPMSGENSPLHF; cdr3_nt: TGTGCCAGCTCACCAATGTCTGGGGAGAATTCACCCCTCCACTTT
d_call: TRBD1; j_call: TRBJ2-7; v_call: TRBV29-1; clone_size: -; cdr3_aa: CSVEKTGGQPYEQYF; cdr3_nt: TGCAGCGTTGAAAAGACAGGGGGCCAACCCTACGAGCAGTACTTC
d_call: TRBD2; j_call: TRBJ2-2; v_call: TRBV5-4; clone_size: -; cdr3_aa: CASSYRLAPATGELFF; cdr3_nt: TGTGCCAGCAGCTACCGACTAGCTCCGGCCACCGGGGAGCTGTTTTTT
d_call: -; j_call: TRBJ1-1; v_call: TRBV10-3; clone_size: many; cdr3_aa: CAISEGGVYTEAFF; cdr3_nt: TGTGCCATCAGTGAGGGGGGGGTATACACTGAAGCTTTCTTT
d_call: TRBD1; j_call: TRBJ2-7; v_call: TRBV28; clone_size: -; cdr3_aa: CASRTGTGIYEQYF; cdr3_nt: TGTGCCAGCAGAACCGGGACAGGGATATACGAGCAGTACTTC
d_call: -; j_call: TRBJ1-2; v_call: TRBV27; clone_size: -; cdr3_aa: CASSLGPPNNYGYTF; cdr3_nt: TGTGCCAGCAGTTTAGGGCCGCCTAATAACTATGGCTACACCTTC
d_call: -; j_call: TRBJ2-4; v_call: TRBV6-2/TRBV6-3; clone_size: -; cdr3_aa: CASSYGGAKNIQYF; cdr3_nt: TGTGCCAGCAGTTACGGGGGGGCCAAAAACATTCAGTACTTC
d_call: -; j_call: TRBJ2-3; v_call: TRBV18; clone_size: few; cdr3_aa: CASSPFGQQGGTDTQYF; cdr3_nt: TGTGCCAGCTCACCATTCGGACAACAGGGAGGCACAGATACGCAGTATTTT
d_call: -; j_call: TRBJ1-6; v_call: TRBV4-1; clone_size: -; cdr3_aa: CASSKGQGGIRAPLHF; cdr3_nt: TGCGCCAGCAGCAAAGGGCAGGGAGGTATTAGGGCACCCCTCCACTTT
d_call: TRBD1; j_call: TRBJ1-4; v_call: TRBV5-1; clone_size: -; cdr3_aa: CASSLPNRGFATNEKLFF; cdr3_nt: TGCGCCAGCAGCTTGCCGAACAGGGGGTTCGCAACTAATGAAAAACTGTTTTTT
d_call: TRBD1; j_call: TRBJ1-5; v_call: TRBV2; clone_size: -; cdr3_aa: CASTGQGGQPQHF; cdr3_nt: TGTGCCAGCACGGGACAGGGCGGCCAGCCCCAGCATTTT